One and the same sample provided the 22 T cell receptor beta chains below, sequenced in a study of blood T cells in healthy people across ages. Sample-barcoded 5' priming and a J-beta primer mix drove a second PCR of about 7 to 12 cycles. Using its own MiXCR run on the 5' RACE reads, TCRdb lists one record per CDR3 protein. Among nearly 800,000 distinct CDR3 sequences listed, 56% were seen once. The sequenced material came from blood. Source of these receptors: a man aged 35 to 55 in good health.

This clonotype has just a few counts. CDR3 sequence: CSARDRLLGTYEQYF. The CDR3 DNA reads TGCAGTGCTAGAGATCGACTCCTCGGTACCTACGAGCAGTACTTC. The genes are TRBV20-1 and TRBJ2-7, with D hard to call. This CDR3 comprises 15 residues. Germline V CDR1 and CDR2: DFQATT, SNEGSKA (reference sequence). Trimming left V 0 bases short and J 2 bases short, with 14 bases between.

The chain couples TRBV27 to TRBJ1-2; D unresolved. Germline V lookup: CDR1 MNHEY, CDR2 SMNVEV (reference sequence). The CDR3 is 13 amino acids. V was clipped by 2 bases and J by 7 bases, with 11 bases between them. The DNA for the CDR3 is TGTGCCAGCAGTTTAGTGGGGTTGGGTGGCTACACCTTC. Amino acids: CASSLVGLGGYTF.

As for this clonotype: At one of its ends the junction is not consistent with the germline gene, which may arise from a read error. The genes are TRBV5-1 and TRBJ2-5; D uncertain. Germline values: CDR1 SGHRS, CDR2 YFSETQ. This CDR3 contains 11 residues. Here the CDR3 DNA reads TGTGCCAGCAGCATCGAAGAGACCCAGTACTTC. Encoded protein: CASSIEETQYF.

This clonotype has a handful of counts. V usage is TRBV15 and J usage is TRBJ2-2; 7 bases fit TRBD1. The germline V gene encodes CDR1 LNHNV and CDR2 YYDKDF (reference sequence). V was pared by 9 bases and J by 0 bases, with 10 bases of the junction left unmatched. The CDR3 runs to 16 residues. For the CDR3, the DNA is TGTGCCACGTGGGACAGCCTCACAACGAACACCGGGGAGCTGTTTTTT. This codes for CATWDSLTTNTGELFF.

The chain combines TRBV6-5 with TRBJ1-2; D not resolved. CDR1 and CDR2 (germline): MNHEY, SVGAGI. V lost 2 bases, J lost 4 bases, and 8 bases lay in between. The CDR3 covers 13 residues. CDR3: CASSYGLTYGYTF. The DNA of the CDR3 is TGTGCCAGCAGTTACGGGCTGACCTATGGCTACACCTTC.

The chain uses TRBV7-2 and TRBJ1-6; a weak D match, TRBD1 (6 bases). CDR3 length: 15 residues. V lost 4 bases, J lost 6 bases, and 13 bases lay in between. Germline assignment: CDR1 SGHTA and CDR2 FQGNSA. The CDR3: CASSSDRRGNSPLHF. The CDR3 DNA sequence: TGTGCCAGCAGCTCGGACAGACGGGGTAATTCACCCCTCCACTTT. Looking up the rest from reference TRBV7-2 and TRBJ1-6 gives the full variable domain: GAGVSQSPSNKVTEKGKDVELRCDPISGHTALYWYRQSLGQGLEFLIYFQGNSAPDKSGLPSDRFSAERTGGSVSTLTIQRTQQEDSAVYLCASSSDRRGNSPLHFGNGTRLTVT.

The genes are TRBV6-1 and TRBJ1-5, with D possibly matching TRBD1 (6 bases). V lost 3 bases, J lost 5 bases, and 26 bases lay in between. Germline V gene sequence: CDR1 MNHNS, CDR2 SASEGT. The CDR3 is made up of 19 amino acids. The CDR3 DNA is TGTGCCAGCAGTGACCCCTCCGGACAGTTGGCCTTAGGTTATCAGCCCCAGCATTTT. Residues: CASSDPSGQLALGYQPQHF.

The CDR3 DNA follows: TGTGCCAGCAGCTATGCCGTTGCAACTAATGAAAAACTGTTTTTT. Amino acid sequence: CASSYAVATNEKLFF. The V gene is TRBV7-2, the J gene TRBJ1-4; D is uncertain. The CDR3 consists of 15 residues. CDR1 is SGHTA and CDR2 is FQGNSA in the germline V gene. Trimming removed 4 bases at V and 0 bases at J, with 9 bases between.

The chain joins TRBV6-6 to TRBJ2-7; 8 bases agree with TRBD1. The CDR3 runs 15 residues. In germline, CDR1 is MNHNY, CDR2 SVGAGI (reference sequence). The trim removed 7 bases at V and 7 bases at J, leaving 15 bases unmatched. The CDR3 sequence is CASTDPGQRQGEQYF. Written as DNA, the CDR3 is TGTGCCAGCACTGACCCGGGACAGCGACAGGGGGAGCAGTACTTC.

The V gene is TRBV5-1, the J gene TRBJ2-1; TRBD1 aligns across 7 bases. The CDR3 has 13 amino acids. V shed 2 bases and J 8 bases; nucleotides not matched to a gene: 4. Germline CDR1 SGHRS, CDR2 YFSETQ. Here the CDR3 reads CASSFDRVYEQFF. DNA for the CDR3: TGCGCCAGCAGCTTCGACAGGGTTTATGAGCAGTTCTTC.

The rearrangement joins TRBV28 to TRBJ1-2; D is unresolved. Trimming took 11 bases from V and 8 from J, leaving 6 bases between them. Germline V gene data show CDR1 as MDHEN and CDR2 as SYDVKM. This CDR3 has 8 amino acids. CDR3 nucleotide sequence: TGTGCCGTCGCAGGCTACACCTTC. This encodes CAVAGYTF.

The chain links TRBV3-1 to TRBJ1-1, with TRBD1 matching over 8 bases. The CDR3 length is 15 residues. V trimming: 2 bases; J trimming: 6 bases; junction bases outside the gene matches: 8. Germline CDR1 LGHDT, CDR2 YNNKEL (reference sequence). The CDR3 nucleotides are TGTGCCAGCAGCCAAAATCAGGGGGCATCGGCTGAAGCTTTCTTT. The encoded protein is CASSQNQGASAEAFF.

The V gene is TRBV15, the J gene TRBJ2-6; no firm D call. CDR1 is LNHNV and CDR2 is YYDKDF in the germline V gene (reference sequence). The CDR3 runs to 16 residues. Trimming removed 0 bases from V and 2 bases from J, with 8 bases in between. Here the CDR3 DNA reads TGTGCCACCAGCAGAGATGAACGGGCTGGGGCCAACGTCCTGACTTTC. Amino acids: CATSRDERAGANVLTF.

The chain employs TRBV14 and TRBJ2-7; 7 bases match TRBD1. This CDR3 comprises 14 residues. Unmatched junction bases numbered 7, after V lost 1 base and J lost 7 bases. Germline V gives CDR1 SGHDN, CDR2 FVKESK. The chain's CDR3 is CASSQGDRVGEQYF. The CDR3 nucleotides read TGTGCCAGCAGCCAAGGCGACAGGGTAGGAGAGCAGTACTTC. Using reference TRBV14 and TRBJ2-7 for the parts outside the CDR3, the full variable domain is EAGVTQFPSHSVIEKGQTVTLRCDPISGHDNLYWYRRVMGKEIKFLLHFVKESKQDESGMPNNRFLAERTGGTYSTLKVQPAELEDSGVYFCASSQGDRVGEQYFGPGTRLTVT.

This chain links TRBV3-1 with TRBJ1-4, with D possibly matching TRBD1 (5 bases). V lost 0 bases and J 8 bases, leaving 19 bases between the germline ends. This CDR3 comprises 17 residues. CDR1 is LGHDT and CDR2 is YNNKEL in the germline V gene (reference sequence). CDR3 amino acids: CASSQDLMGGINEKLFF. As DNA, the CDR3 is TGTGCCAGCAGCCAAGATCTTATGGGGGGAATTAACGAAAAACTGTTTTTT.

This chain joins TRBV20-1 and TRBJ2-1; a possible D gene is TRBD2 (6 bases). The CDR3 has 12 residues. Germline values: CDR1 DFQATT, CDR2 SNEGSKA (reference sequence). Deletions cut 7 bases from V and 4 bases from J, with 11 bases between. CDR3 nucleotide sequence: TGCAGTGTTGGGACTGGGTACAATGAGCAGTTCTTC. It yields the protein CSVGTGYNEQFF.

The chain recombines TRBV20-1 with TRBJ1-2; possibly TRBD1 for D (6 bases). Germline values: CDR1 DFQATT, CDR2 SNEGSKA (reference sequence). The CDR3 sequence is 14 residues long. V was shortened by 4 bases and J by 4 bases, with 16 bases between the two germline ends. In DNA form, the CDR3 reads TGCAGTGCTAAAAGGGGGGCGTATCTCTATGGCTACACCTTC. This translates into CSAKRGAYLYGYTF.

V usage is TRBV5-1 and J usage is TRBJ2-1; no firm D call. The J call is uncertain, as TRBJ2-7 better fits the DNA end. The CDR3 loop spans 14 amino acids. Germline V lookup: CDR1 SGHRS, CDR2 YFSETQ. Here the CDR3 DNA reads TGCGCCAGCAGCTTGGAAGGATTTTCCTACGAGCAGTACTTC. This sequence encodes CASSLEGFSYEQYF.

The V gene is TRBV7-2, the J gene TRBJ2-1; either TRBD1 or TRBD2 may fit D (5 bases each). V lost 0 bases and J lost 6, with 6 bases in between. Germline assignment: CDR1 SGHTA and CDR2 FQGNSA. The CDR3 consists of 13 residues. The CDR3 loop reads CTSSLARGNEQFF. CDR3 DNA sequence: TGTACCAGCAGCTTAGCGAGGGGCAATGAGCAGTTCTTC.

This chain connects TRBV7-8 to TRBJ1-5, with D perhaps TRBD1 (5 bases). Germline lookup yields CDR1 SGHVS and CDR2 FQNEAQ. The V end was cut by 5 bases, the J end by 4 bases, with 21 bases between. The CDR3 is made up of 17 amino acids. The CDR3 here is CASSPLGGVGANQPQHF. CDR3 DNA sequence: TGTGCCAGCAGCCCCCTGGGGGGGGTCGGGGCTAATCAGCCCCAGCATTTT.

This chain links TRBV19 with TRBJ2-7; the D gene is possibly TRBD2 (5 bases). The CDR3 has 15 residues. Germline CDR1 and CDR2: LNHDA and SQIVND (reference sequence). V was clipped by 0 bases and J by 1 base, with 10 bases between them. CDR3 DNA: TGTGCCAGTAGTATAGAAGGGAGCCCTTCCTACGAGCAGTACTTC. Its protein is CASSIEGSPSYEQYF.

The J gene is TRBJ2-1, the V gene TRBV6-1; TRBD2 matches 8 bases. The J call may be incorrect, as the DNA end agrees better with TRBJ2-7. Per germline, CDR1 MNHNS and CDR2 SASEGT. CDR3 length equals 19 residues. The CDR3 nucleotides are TGTGCCAGCAGCGAAACACTAGCGGACCGTACGAGCTCCTACAATGAGCAGTACTTC. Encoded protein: CASSETLADRTSSYNEQYF.